What follows are 25 T cell receptor beta chains derived from one specimen sequenced in a study of CD8 T cells in Susac syndrome. RNA was extracted with the RNeasy kit, and a quantity of about 0.5 to 1 ug was reverse transcribed using random hexamers. Using its own MiXCR run on the immunoSEQ multiplex PCR reads, TCRdb lists one record per CDR3 protein. Found here are about 250,000 distinct CDR3 sequences, 93% of them singletons; the top ten hold around 0.067%. The sequenced material came from CD4+ T cells from PBMCs. The source of these receptors is a human donor with multiple sclerosis.

The chain recombines TRBV5-1 with TRBJ1-6; D may be TRBD1 (6 bases). The ends were cut back, 0 bases at V and 7 bases at J, with 11 bases in the middle. Germline V gene sequence: CDR1 SGHRS, CDR2 YFSETQ. The CDR3 has 15 amino acids. CDR3 amino acids: CASSLEGGRNSPLHF. The DNA of the CDR3 is TGCGCCAGCAGCTTGGAAGGGGGGCGGAATTCACCCCTCCACTTT.

J is TRBJ2-4 and V is TRBV5-4; D is possibly TRBD1 (6 bases). This CDR3 has 13 residues. V lost 6 bases, J lost 7 bases, and 14 bases lay in between. Germline V lookup: CDR1 SGHNT, CDR2 YYREEE (reference sequence). CDR3 nucleotide sequence: TGTGCCAGCACCTTCAATAGGGGGAACATTCAGTACTTC. It encodes CASTFNRGNIQYF.

The CDR3 region is CSAVPGQGAVEKLFF. CDR3 coding DNA: TGCAGTGCCGTCCCGGGACAGGGGGCCGTGGAAAAACTGTTTTTT. The chain is built from TRBV20-1 and TRBJ1-4; 12 positions agree with TRBD1. V lost 6 bases, J lost 8 bases, and 10 bases stayed unmatched. Germline CDR1 and CDR2: DFQATT and SNEGSKA (reference sequence). CDR3 size: 15 residues.

V usage is TRBV3-1 and J usage is TRBJ2-5, with TRBD2 identical over 7 bases. V shed 1 base, J shed 4 bases, and the junction held 6 bases outside the gene matches. CDR1 is LGHDT and CDR2 is YNNKEL in the germline V gene (reference sequence). The CDR3 sequence is 15 residues long. CDR3 amino acids: CASSQGPTGGETQYF. CDR3 nucleotide sequence: TGTGCCAGCAGCCAAGGGCCAACGGGAGGAGAGACCCAGTACTTC.

The chain has TRBV3-1 and TRBJ1-2; the match to TRBD1 covers 8 bases. The CDR3 covers 15 residues. Germline V gene lookup returns CDR1 LGHDT and CDR2 YNNKEL (reference sequence). V was clipped by 0 bases and J by 4 bases; unmatched bases: 4. The DNA for the CDR3 is TGTGCCAGCAGCCAAGATCGACAGGGGTTCTATGGCTACACCTTC. Protein product: CASSQDRQGFYGYTF.

The chain has TRBV5-6 and TRBJ1-5, with D possibly matching TRBD1 (5 bases). The CDR3 totals 16 residues. Germline lookup yields CDR1 SGHDT and CDR2 YYEEEE. The germline V and J ends were trimmed by 2 bases and 1 base, with 13 bases remaining between them. The DNA for the CDR3 is TGTGCCAGCAGCTTCACCAGGGTCGGGAGCAATCAGCCCCAGCATTTT. Protein product: CASSFTRVGSNQPQHF.

Only one count was recorded for this clonotype. The CDR3 DNA follows: TGTGCCAGCAGCTACGGGGGGGAAAACATTCAGTACTTC. Its protein product is CASSYGGENIQYF. The rearrangement links TRBV5-6 to TRBJ2-4; 8 bases line up with TRBD2. Germline CDR1 reads SGHDT; CDR2 reads YYEEEE. V dropped 3 bases and J dropped 5; count of bases not matched to a gene: 1. The CDR3 spans 13 residues.

The CDR3 loop is CASSQVGGKNIQYF. The CDR3 coding sequence is TGTGCCAGCAGCCAGGTGGGAGGCAAAAACATTCAGTACTTC. The rearrangement links TRBV3-1 to TRBJ2-4, with D perhaps TRBD2 (6 bases). With 3 bases removed from V and 3 bases from J, the gap between germline ends came to 9 bases. Per the germline V gene, CDR1 is LGHDT and CDR2 is YNNKEL (reference sequence). This CDR3 is built from 14 residues.

This clonotype was recorded only once. The chain is built from TRBV4-1 and TRBJ1-5, with 8 positions matching TRBD1. CDR1 is MGHRA and CDR2 is YSYEKL in the germline V gene. This CDR3 region has 15 residues. The ends lost 4 bases at V and 7 bases at J; junction bases unmatched: 9. The CDR3 region is CASSLGQGTGQPQHF. The DNA of the CDR3 is TGCGCCAGCAGCCTAGGACAGGGTACGGGGCAGCCCCAGCATTTT.

The rearrangement uses TRBV6-1 and TRBJ2-3; 14 bases align to TRBD2. Germline V CDR1 and CDR2: MNHNS, SASEGT. The CDR3 is made up of 17 amino acids. J gave up 6 bases and V 6 bases, and 11 bases lay outside the gene matches. The CDR3 loop reads CASSAGTSGGVRDTQYF. CDR3 in DNA: TGTGCCAGCAGCGCCGGGACTAGCGGGGGAGTGCGGGATACGCAGTATTTT.

The chain links TRBV6-5 to TRBJ2-1; a possible D gene is TRBD2 (5 bases). The CDR3 covers 15 residues. The V end lost 5 bases, the J end lost 3 bases, and 14 bases lay between the germline ends. Per germline, CDR1 MNHEY and CDR2 SVGAGI. CDR3 DNA sequence: TGTGCCAGCAGTCGCCGGGATCTGATCTACAATGAGCAGTTCTTC. Its protein product is CASSRRDLIYNEQFF.

V usage is TRBV28 and J usage is TRBJ1-1, with D possibly matching TRBD1 (6 bases). Trimming took 10 bases from V and 4 from J, leaving 22 bases between them. The CDR3 has 15 residues. Germline V gene lookup returns CDR1 MDHEN and CDR2 SYDVKM. The chain's CDR3 is CATLPPQGRVTEAFF. DNA for the CDR3: TGTGCCACCCTACCCCCCCAGGGGAGGGTCACTGAAGCTTTCTTT.

The rearrangement uses TRBV5-4 and TRBJ2-2; D may be TRBD2 (5 bases). Per germline, CDR1 SGHNT and CDR2 YYREEE (reference sequence). The CDR3 has 16 residues. V lost 0 bases and J 5 bases, leaving 14 bases between the germline ends. CDR3 nucleotides: TGTGCCAGCAGCTTGGGACGGGGTCCGTGGACCGGGGAGCTGTTTTTT. Protein product: CASSLGRGPWTGELFF.

The rearrangement uses TRBV5-1 and TRBJ2-7; TRBD1 aligns across 7 bases. V trimming: 2 bases; J trimming: 1 base; junction bases outside the gene matches: 6. The CDR3 runs 15 residues. In germline, CDR1 is SGHRS, CDR2 YFSETQ. The CDR3 sequence is CASSLGQEPSYEQYF. CDR3 bases: TGCGCCAGCAGCTTAGGACAGGAACCTTCCTACGAGCAGTACTTC.

The gene calls are TRBV14 and TRBJ2-1, with D perhaps TRBD2 (5 bases). The V gene lost 0 bases and the J gene lost 9 bases, with 9 bases spanning the gap. The germline V gene encodes CDR1 SGHDN and CDR2 FVKESK. The CDR3 is made up of 13 amino acids. For the CDR3, the DNA is TGTGCCAGCAGCCAAGATCTCGGAGGTGAGCAGTTCTTC. It yields the protein CASSQDLGGEQFF.

The genes are TRBV2 and TRBJ1-5; tentative D call: TRBD1 (5 bases). CDR1 and CDR2 (germline): SNHLY, FYNNEI. There are 14 residues in the CDR3. The CDR3 sequence is CASSGEISNQPQHF. CDR3 bases: TGTGCTTCCTCGGGGGAAATTAGCAATCAGCCCCAGCATTTT. The variable domain in full, completed from reference TRBV2 and TRBJ1-5, reads EPEVTQTPSHQVTQMGQEVILRCVPISNHLYFYWYRQILGQKVEFLVSFYNNEISEKSEIFDDQFSVERPDGSNFTLKIRSTKLEDSAMYFCASSGEISNQPQHFGDGTRLSIL.

V is TRBV19 and J is TRBJ1-2, with D possibly matching TRBD1 (5 bases). Germline CDR1 and CDR2: LNHDA and SQIVND (reference sequence). CDR3 length equals 15 residues. V was pared by 6 bases and J by 3 bases, with 17 bases between. In DNA, the CDR3 is TGTGCCAGTAGGCGGGGGGACCTTCCTGACTATGGCTACACCTTC. Translating gives CASRRGDLPDYGYTF.

This chain uses TRBV18 with TRBJ2-1; the match to TRBD2 covers 9 bases. The CDR3 loop spans 14 amino acids. The V gene's germline CDR1 is KGHSH and CDR2 LQKENI. J was trimmed by 5 bases and V by 6 bases; bases with no gene match: 5. The CDR3 DNA sequence: TGTGCCAGCTCCCAAAGGACTAGCGACAATGAGCAGTTCTTC. It is translated as CASSQRTSDNEQFF.

This chain joins TRBV12-3 or TRBV12-4 and TRBJ1-1; D is uncertain. Trimming removed 10 bases from V and 4 bases from J, with 19 bases in between. The length of the CDR3 is 14 residues. The CDR3 DNA is TGTGCCACTTCCCCACCGAAAGGTTTCACTGAAGCTTTCTTT. Translating it yields CATSPPKGFTEAFF.

The CDR3: CASKPRAETYNEQFF. CDR3 DNA sequence: TGTGCCAGCAAGCCCCGGGCGGAAACCTACAATGAGCAGTTCTTC. V gene TRBV18 combines with J gene TRBJ2-1, with D uncertain. Germline V lookup: CDR1 KGHSH, CDR2 LQKENI. CDR3 size: 15 residues. With 8 bases removed from V and 2 bases from J, the gap between germline ends came to 16 bases.

The DNA of the CDR3 is TGTGCCAGCAGCTTAGAACGTTATCCGGGACAGGGTACATTCTACGAGCAGTACTTC. Amino acid sequence: CASSLERYPGQGTFYEQYF. The rearrangement uses TRBV11-2 and TRBJ2-7; 9 bases align to TRBD1. The CDR3 has 19 residues. CDR1 SGHAT and CDR2 FQNNGV come from the germline V gene. V lost 0 bases and J lost 3; bases outside the gene matches: 15.

The chain recombines TRBV18 with TRBJ1-1, with 11 bases aligning to TRBD1. V trimming: 3 bases; J trimming: 4 bases; junction bases outside the gene matches: 13. CDR1 and CDR2 (germline): KGHSH, LQKENI. This CDR3 spans 18 amino acids. CDR3 amino acids: CASSPTSVGQGASTEAFF. The CDR3 nucleotides are TGTGCCAGCTCACCCACTAGTGTAGGACAGGGGGCGAGCACTGAAGCTTTCTTT.

V is TRBV5-6 and J is TRBJ2-7; TRBD1 matches at 7 bases. Germline V CDR1 and CDR2: SGHDT, YYEEEE. The CDR3 covers 14 residues. After removal of 0 bases from V and 3 bases from J, the junction contained 3 bases not matched to a gene. The CDR3 here is CASSLEGALYEQYF. CDR3 DNA sequence: TGTGCCAGCAGCTTGGAGGGGGCCCTCTACGAGCAGTACTTC.

V and J are TRBV3-1 and TRBJ2-2; D is uncertain. The CDR3 spans 15 residues. The germline CDR1 and CDR2 sequences are LGHDT and YNNKEL (reference sequence). The germline V and J ends were trimmed by 0 bases and 4 bases, with 9 bases remaining between them. CDR3 sequence (DNA): TGTGCCAGCAGCCAAGATCGACTCACCACCGGGGAGCTGTTTTTT. This gives the protein CASSQDRLTTGELFF.

Only a few counts were recorded for this clonotype. The V gene is TRBV24-1, the J gene TRBJ2-2; D uncertain. Deletions cut 0 bases from V and 0 bases from J, with 7 bases between. This CDR3 has 16 amino acids. CDR1 is KGHDR and CDR2 is SFDVKD in the germline V gene. The CDR3: CATSDLGTANTGELFF. The CDR3 nucleotides are TGTGCCACCAGTGATTTGGGAACAGCGAACACCGGGGAGCTGTTTTTT.